This T cell receptor beta chain was found in a study of T cell responses to AZD1222 COVID-19 vaccine. Overall study findings and caveats: Mostly white British, mostly female donors; authors suggested clonal diversity may be underestimated. Epitopes outside B.1.351 and B.1.1.7 mutated regions reportedly drew nearly half of spike TCRs. Just a handful of AZD1222 recipients tested seropositive at baseline. Spike-specific TCRs gained breadth and depth after people received two AZD1222 doses.

Germline CDR1 reads MDHEN; CDR2 reads SYDVKM. Trimming took 5 bases from V and 3 from J; bases not matched to a gene: 6. The CDR3 consists of 14 residues. The data were produced by immunoSEQ multiplex PCR, yet TCRdb's version contains in-frame clones alone and is incomplete. The data show approximately 120,000 clones, roughly 87% seen once. This clone was observed a single time. As yet, its antigen is unknown. This chain joins TRBV28 and TRBJ1-1, with 7 nucleotides matching TRBD1. The receptor was isolated from an adult in good health. The material sequenced was peripheral blood, taken on day 0 of MenACWY control vaccination. CDR3: CASSRQGGDTEAFF. CDR3 nucleotides: TGTGCCAGCAGTAGACAGGGAGGAGACACTGAAGCTTTCTTT. Variable domain in full (rest from reference TRBV28 and TRBJ1-1): DVKVTQSSRYLVKRTGEKVFLECVQDMDHENMFWYRQDPGLGLRLIYFSYDVKMKEKGDIPEGYSVSREKKERFSLILESASTNQTSMYLCASSRQGGDTEAFFGQGTRLTVV.